This TCR beta chain was documented in a study of CD4 T cells in relation to SARS-CoV-2 and coronaviruses. Regarding the study as a whole: Culture-expanded clones reflect memory recall rather than primary priming during culture. Each donor contributed either pre-pandemic or post-infection samples, not both. This crossreactivity analysis covered spike protein alone, no other viral proteins.

Only in-frame clones appear in the TCRdb table, and some are missing; sequencing was by immunoSEQ multiplex PCR. This table holds around 35,000 clones, approximately 85% found once. Turning to this clone: Antigen specificity is unknown.

Cryopreserved PBMCs were CD4-enriched, then split into naive and memory cells. V was pared by 7 bases and J by 1 base, with 10 bases between. The CDR3 has 13 amino acids. Germline V CDR1 and CDR2: LNHDA, SQIVND (reference sequence). The sequencing sample was made of memory CD4+ T cells from PBMCs. The source is an adult with COVID-19. This chain links TRBV19 with TRBJ1-1, with D possibly TRBD1 on 6 matching bases. CDR3 sequence reads: CASNDRKNTEAFF. The CDR3 bases are TGTGCCAGTAACGACAGGAAGAACACTGAAGCTTTCTTT.